This record covers a single T cell receptor beta chain. CDR1 and CDR2 (germline): DFQATT, SNEGSKA (reference sequence). V lost 6 bases to trimming and J lost 7 bases, with 13 bases between them. This CDR3 contains 13 residues. All donors comprised healthy Caucasians. TCRdb re-derived calls from the 5' RACE reads in MiXCR, one entry per CDR3 protein. The sample records about 530,000 distinct CDR3 sequences, around 22% being singletons. This entry comes from a study of identical twins. These data were likewise used in another study, on yellow fever vaccine responses in identical twins.

The chain is built from TRBV20-1 and TRBJ1-6; D is perhaps TRBD1 (6 bases). This sequence originates from a woman between 18 and 29 years old in good health. Sequenced: CD4+ T cells sorted from blood. The chain's CDR3 is CSAAQGTNSPLHF. In DNA form, the CDR3 reads TGCAGTGCCGCACAGGGTACCAATTCACCCCTCCACTTT.